The rows below give T cell receptor beta chains drawn from one sample of a study of cytomegalovirus exposure and HLA in healthy donors. Assay used: immunoSEQ multiplex PCR; TCRdb lists only in-frame clones, some missing. This repertoire shows fewer than 200,000 clones, approximately 78% found once; its top ten account for roughly 1.5%. Specimen: PBMCs. The receptors come from a woman between 18 and 29 years old in good health and CMV-seronegative. Each CDR3 is given with its conserved first and last residue. A D gene is named only where the DNA matches it firmly. The size of a clone is reported for some rows only, either as once, few or many, or as a class for expanded clones.

d_call: .; j_call: TRBJ1-1; v_call: TRBV11-3; clone_size: .; cdr3_aa: CASSLGSAGGITEAFF; cdr3_nt: TGTGCCAGCAGCTTGGGGTCGGCGGGGGGCATCACTGAAGCTTTCTTT
d_call: .; j_call: TRBJ1-2; v_call: TRBV7-8; clone_size: once; cdr3_aa: CASSLKDMTGDGYTF; cdr3_nt: TGTGCCAGCAGCTTAAAGGACATGACCGGCGATGGCTACACCTTC
d_call: TRBD1; j_call: TRBJ1-6; v_call: TRBV5-1; clone_size: .; cdr3_aa: CASSLAGGTGSSPLHF; cdr3_nt: TGCGCCAGCAGCTTGGCAGGGGGGACAGGGAGTTCACCCCTCCACTTT
d_call: TRBD2; j_call: TRBJ2-1; v_call: TRBV5-1; clone_size: .; cdr3_aa: CASSSGTSYYNEQFF; cdr3_nt: TGCGCCAGCAGCTCCGGGACTAGCTACTACAATGAGCAGTTCTTC
d_call: .; j_call: TRBJ2-3; v_call: TRBV5-4; clone_size: .; cdr3_aa: CASSLGKRADTQYF; cdr3_nt: TGTGCCAGCAGCTTGGGTAAGCGGGCAGATACGCAGTATTTT
d_call: TRBD1; j_call: TRBJ2-7; v_call: TRBV28; clone_size: .; cdr3_aa: CASSVGQTYEQYF; cdr3_nt: TGTGCCAGCAGTGTGGGACAGACCTACGAGCAGTACTTC
d_call: .; j_call: TRBJ1-5; v_call: TRBV19; clone_size: .; cdr3_aa: CASSIFGGQTSNQPQHF; cdr3_nt: TGTGCCAGTAGTATCTTTGGCGGGCAGACTAGCAATCAGCCCCAGCATTTT
d_call: .; j_call: TRBJ1-1; v_call: TRBV4-1; clone_size: few; cdr3_aa: CASDTRTDMNTEAFF; cdr3_nt: TGCGCCAGCGATACGAGGACGGACATGAACACTGAAGCTTTCTTT
d_call: TRBD1; j_call: TRBJ1-5; v_call: TRBV7-9; clone_size: .; cdr3_aa: CASSLGRGPYQPQHF; cdr3_nt: TGTGCCAGCAGCTTAGGAAGGGGGCCGTATCAGCCCCAGCATTTT
d_call: TRBD2; j_call: TRBJ2-3; v_call: TRBV7-9; clone_size: .; cdr3_aa: CASSRRTSGNTDTQYF; cdr3_nt: TGTGCCAGCAGTCGCAGGACTAGCGGGAACACAGATACGCAGTATTTT
d_call: .; j_call: TRBJ2-7; v_call: TRBV7-2; clone_size: .; cdr3_aa: CASSPRLTGSYEQYF; cdr3_nt: TGTGCCAGCAGCCCAAGACTAACGGGAAGCTACGAGCAGTACTTC
d_call: TRBD1; j_call: TRBJ1-2; v_call: TRBV5-6; clone_size: .; cdr3_aa: CASSLRSGGLDGYTF; cdr3_nt: TGTGCCAGCAGCTTGAGGTCAGGGGGCTTAGATGGCTACACCTTC
d_call: TRBD1; j_call: TRBJ1-3; v_call: TRBV7-9; clone_size: .; cdr3_aa: CASSSEPDRGGNTIYF; cdr3_nt: TGTGCCAGCAGCTCCGAGCCGGACAGGGGCGGCAACACCATATATTTT
d_call: TRBD1; j_call: TRBJ1-4; v_call: TRBV18; clone_size: .; cdr3_aa: CASSPLGRQGYEKLFF; cdr3_nt: TGTGCCAGCTCACCGCTGGGTCGACAGGGGTATGAAAAACTGTTTTTT
d_call: .; j_call: TRBJ2-6; v_call: TRBV6-6; clone_size: .; cdr3_aa: CASSYVYSGANVLTF; cdr3_nt: TGTGCCAGCAGTTACGTCTACTCTGGGGCCAACGTCCTGACTTTC
d_call: .; j_call: TRBJ1-2; v_call: TRBV7-9; clone_size: .; cdr3_aa: CASSPEDSFGGYTF; cdr3_nt: TGTGCCAGCAGCCCTGAAGACAGTTTTGGTGGCTACACCTTC
d_call: TRBD1; j_call: TRBJ1-1; v_call: TRBV4-2; clone_size: .; cdr3_aa: CASSSPGQGALGTEAFF; cdr3_nt: TGTGCCAGCAGCTCACCGGGACAGGGGGCGTTGGGCACTGAAGCTTTCTTT
d_call: .; j_call: TRBJ2-5; v_call: TRBV4-1; clone_size: .; cdr3_aa: CASSQGGKGGETQYF; cdr3_nt: TGCGCCAGCAGCCAGGGAGGAAAGGGAGGTGAGACCCAGTACTTC